This T cell receptor beta chain was retrieved from a study of blood T cell repertoires in COVID-19. Background on the study: COVID-19 samples, acute and convalescent, were from the United States, Italy and Spain.

The CDR3 runs to 16 residues. Germline CDR1 and CDR2: SGHVS and FNYEAQ. V shed 2 bases, J shed 1 base, and the junction held 4 bases outside the gene matches. TCRdb's copy holds only in-frame clones and misses some; the assay was immunoSEQ multiplex PCR. Among about 200,000 clones listed, 75% to 85% were seen once. The chain carries TRBV7-6 and TRBJ2-5, with TRBD2 matching 10 bases. This TCR came from a man aged 45 to 65 with active or convalescent COVID-19. Sequencing was done on a sample of peripheral blood. The CDR3 coding sequence is TGTGCCAGCAGCTTATTTGCTAGCGGGGGCCAAGAGACCCAGTACTTC. As protein: CASSLFASGGQETQYF.